This T cell receptor (beta chain) came from a study of T cell responses to AZD1222 COVID-19 vaccine. Assay: immunoSEQ multiplex PCR; the TCRdb copy retains only in-frame clones and omits some. The sample has about 180,000 clones; around 90% are singletons. Study findings and constraints: Sampling captured repertoires only after the peak T cell response. The sample set comprised mostly white British donors with more females, and clonal diversity was possibly underestimated.

On this clone: Its antigen is still unknown.

The receptor was isolated from an adult in good health. This sample comprised peripheral blood, obtained on day 0 of AZD1222 vaccination.

CDR3 loop: CASSRRADTEAFF. The CDR3 coding sequence is TGTGCCAGCAGCAGGAGGGCCGACACTGAAGCTTTCTTT. The rearrangement uses TRBV7-3 and TRBJ1-1; D is unresolved. Germline V gene lookup returns CDR1 SGHTA and CDR2 FQGTGA. With 5 bases removed from V and 3 bases from J, the gap between germline ends came to 10 bases. The CDR3 length is 13 residues.